These 26 T cell receptor beta chains originate from one sample sequenced in a study of breast tumors, draining lymph nodes, adjacent tissues. Axillary draining lymph nodes of breast cancer patients supplied the node samples. TCRdb called the multiplex PCR reads again in MiXCR, with one record for every CDR3 protein. This table has 200,000 to 300,000 distinct CDR3 sequences, roughly 30% appearing once. The sample consisted of axillary lymph node tissue. The receptors come from a female donor with breast cancer. Some clones in this sample may be carry-over from other donors' samples.

This clonotype was seen only a few times. The chain recombines TRBV6-2 or TRBV6-3 with TRBJ2-1; no clear D. The germline V and J ends were trimmed by 4 bases and 9 bases, with 7 bases remaining between them. The CDR3 loop spans 11 amino acids. CDR1 is MNHEY, CDR2 SVGEGT, per germline. CDR3 residues: CASSFGPEQFF. For the CDR3, the DNA is TGTGCCAGCAGTTTTGGTCCTGAGCAGTTCTTC.

The chain uses TRBV19 and TRBJ2-5; TRBD2 is a possible D gene (5 bases). Germline CDR1 and CDR2: LNHDA and SQIVND (reference sequence). V lost 1 base and J 3 bases, leaving 9 bases between the germline ends. The CDR3 sequence is 14 residues long. This CDR3 reads CASSIGRAEETQYF. In nucleotides, the CDR3 is TGTGCCAGTAGTATAGGGCGGGCAGAAGAGACCCAGTACTTC.

The genes are TRBV29-1 and TRBJ1-1; no firm D call. The CDR3 loop spans 12 amino acids. Per the germline V gene, CDR1 is SQVTM and CDR2 is ANQGSEA. The germline V and J ends were trimmed by 4 bases and 4 bases, with 10 bases remaining between them. The CDR3 DNA is TGCAGCGTTGTTACCTGGAGCACTGAAGCTTTCTTT. Encoded protein: CSVVTWSTEAFF.

This clonotype came up a few times. The chain couples TRBV27 to TRBJ2-7; 14 bases line up with TRBD2. The CDR3 runs to 18 residues. Germline V gives CDR1 MNHEY, CDR2 SMNVEV (reference sequence). V lost 5 bases, J lost 0 bases, and 9 bases stayed unmatched. CDR3 bases: TGTGCCAGCAGTACGACTAGCGGGAGGGAAAGGAGCTCCTACGAGCAGTACTTC. Amino acids: CASSTTSGRERSSYEQYF.

A note on this clonotype: A much larger clone is a single base away; this may be a read error. The V call is TRBV11-2, the J call TRBJ2-1; D is perhaps TRBD2 (7 bases). The germline V gene has CDR1 SGHAT and CDR2 FQNNGV. The CDR3 totals 16 residues. The V gene lost 6 bases and the J gene lost 0 bases, with 15 bases spanning the gap. CDR3 bases: TGTGCCAGCAGACATGGGGGGGCGACCTCCTACAATGAGCAGTTCTTC. Translating gives CASRHGGATSYNEQFF.

This clonotype was seen a few times. V and J are TRBV3-1 and TRBJ2-7; tentative D call: TRBD1 (7 bases). Germline CDR1 reads LGHDT; CDR2 reads YNNKEL (reference sequence). Between the trimmed V and J ends, which lost 2 bases and 3 bases, there was a span of 8 bases. This CDR3 is 13 amino acids long. The CDR3 sequence: CASSQQGGYEQYF. For the CDR3, the DNA is TGTGCCAGCAGCCAACAGGGGGGCTACGAGCAGTACTTC.

About this clonotype: Relative to the germline gene, one junction end is altered; a read error may explain this. The chain links TRBV5-1 to TRBJ1-6; TRBD1 aligns across 10 bases. The CDR3 loop spans 15 amino acids. The germline V gene encodes CDR1 SGHRS and CDR2 YFSETQ. CDR3 loop: CASSDRGRVGSPLHF. The CDR3 DNA reads as TGTGCCAGCAGCGACAGGGGGCGAGTGGGATCACCCCTCCACTTT. The variable domain in full, with the rest retrieved from reference TRBV5-1 and TRBJ1-6, is KAGVTQTPRYLIKTRGQQVTLSCSPISGHRSVSWYQQTPGQGLQFLFEYFSETQRNKGNFPGRFSGRQFSNSRSEMNVSTLELGDSALYLCASSDRGRVGSPLHFGNGTRLTVT.

The V gene is TRBV10-3, the J gene TRBJ1-1; no definite D call. CDR1 is ENHRY and CDR2 is SYGVKD in the germline V gene. CDR3 length: 13 residues. The V end lost 7 bases, the J end lost 0 bases, and 9 bases lay between the germline ends. The CDR3 DNA follows: TGTGCCATCACGGGGAACATGAACACTGAAGCTTTCTTT. Its translation: CAITGNMNTEAFF.

This clonotype occurred many times. The chain links TRBV30 to TRBJ2-1; D uncertain. The V gene's germline CDR1 is GTSNPN and CDR2 SVGIG (reference sequence). The CDR3 consists of 10 residues. V was cut by 0 bases and J by 8 bases, with 2 bases left in between. The CDR3: CAWSVHEQFF. CDR3 bases: TGTGCCTGGAGTGTACATGAGCAGTTCTTC. Full variable domain (remainder filled in from reference TRBV30 and TRBJ2-1): SQTIHQWPATLVQPVGSPLSLECTVEGTSNPNLYWYRQAAGRGLQLLFYSVGIGQISSEVPQNLSASRPQDRQFILSSKKLLLSDSGFYLCAWSVHEQFFGPGTRLTVL.

Points on this clonotype: An end of the junction differs from the germline gene, which may be a read error. The chain combines TRBV15 with TRBJ2-5; perhaps TRBD1 as D (5 bases). The CDR3 runs to 14 residues. CDR1 LNHNV and CDR2 YYDKDF come from the germline V gene (reference sequence). The CDR3 loop reads CATSRVGREETQYF. The CDR3, as DNA: TGCGCCACCAGCAGAGTTGGCAGGGAAGAGACCCAGTACTTC.

This clonotype was recorded at least ten times. The chain carries TRBV5-1 and TRBJ1-2, with 8 bases identical to TRBD1. The ends lost 3 bases at V and 14 bases at J; junction bases unmatched: 21. This CDR3 is built from 16 residues. Germline CDR1 SGHRS, CDR2 YFSETQ. CDR3 nucleotides: TGCGCCAGCAGCTCTCGGACGGGACAGGCGCAAGGGATGGGGACCTTC. The encoded protein is CASSSRTGQAQGMGTF.

There are many counts of this clonotype. The chain combines TRBV29-1 with TRBJ2-7; tentatively, D is TRBD1 (6 bases). There are 12 residues in the CDR3. Germline values: CDR1 SQVTM, CDR2 ANQGSEA. Between the trimmed V and J ends, which lost 4 bases and 3 bases, there was a span of 10 bases. The CDR3 region has the DNA TGCAGCGTTGGGGACACGGACTACGAGCAGTACTTC. This encodes CSVGDTDYEQYF.

As for this clonotype: A much bigger clone sits one base away, suggesting this may be a read error. V usage is TRBV20-1 and J usage is TRBJ1-5, with 7 nucleotides matching TRBD1. CDR1 is DFQATT and CDR2 is SNEGSKA in the germline V gene (reference sequence). The CDR3 is 14 amino acids. The CDR3 coding sequence is TGCAGTGCCAGCACAGGGGTTAGCAATCCGCCCCAGCATTTT. It encodes CSASTGVSNPPQHF.

This clonotype was detected many times. The chain employs TRBV20-1 and TRBJ2-1; 7 bases fit TRBD2. Losses at the gene ends were 1 base for V and 9 bases for J; bases not matched to a gene: 15. This CDR3 contains 16 residues. Germline values: CDR1 DFQATT, CDR2 SNEGSKA (reference sequence). CDR3 nucleotide sequence: TGCAGTGCTAGAGGGGAGCGGGAATTAGTTCGGGGTGAGCAGTTCTTC. This gives the protein CSARGERELVRGEQFF.

V gene TRBV4-3 combines with J gene TRBJ2-7, with D possibly matching TRBD2 (7 bases). The CDR3 contains 15 residues. The germline CDR1 and CDR2 sequences are LGHNA and YSLEER. Deletions cut 0 bases from V and 2 bases from J, with 11 bases between. DNA of the CDR3: TGCGCCAGCAGCCAAGATGGGGGGGCTCCCTACGAGCAGTACTTC. Translation: CASSQDGGAPYEQYF.

The table lists this clonotype with a few counts. This clone may be a read error of a much larger clone one base away. V usage is TRBV5-4 and J usage is TRBJ2-2; D is unclear. Per germline, CDR1 SGHNT and CDR2 YYREEE (reference sequence). CDR3 size: 14 residues. V lost 3 bases and J 7 bases, leaving 13 bases between the germline ends. The CDR3 DNA sequence: TGTGCCAGCAGCTCGGCCGGTGTGGGCGGGGAGCTGTTTTTT. As protein: CASSSAGVGGELFF.

This clonotype was found many times. The chain uses TRBV2 and TRBJ1-5; TRBD1 aligns across 7 bases. The CDR3 runs to 14 residues. V trimming: 6 bases; J trimming: 5 bases; junction bases outside the gene matches: 7. Germline CDR1 is SNHLY and CDR2 is FYNNEI. CDR3: CASSPTGWDQPQHF. In DNA, the CDR3 is TGTGCCAGCAGCCCGACAGGGTGGGATCAGCCCCAGCATTTT.

As concerns this clonotype: Just one base apart from a much larger clone, this may be a read error. J is TRBJ2-7 and V is TRBV9; D possibly matches TRBD1 or TRBD2 (5 bases each). Looked up from germline, CDR1 is SGDLS and CDR2 is YYNGEE. The CDR3 covers 14 residues. The chain's CDR3 is CASSTVDGAYEQSF. The CDR3 coding sequence is TGTGCCAGCAGCACAGTGGACGGGGCCTACGAGCAGTCCTTC.

This clonotype was detected ten times or more. The V and J genes are TRBV20-1 and TRBJ2-5; D is possibly TRBD1 or TRBD2 (6 bases each). The germline CDR1 and CDR2 sequences are DFQATT and SNEGSKA (reference sequence). V lost 4 bases to trimming and J lost 7 bases, with 19 bases between them. This CDR3 comprises 14 residues. The CDR3 loop is CSAIFGGGMATQYF. The CDR3 nucleotides read TGCAGTGCTATTTTTGGGGGCGGGATGGCGACCCAGTACTTC.

Many counts were recorded for this clonotype. The rearrangement joins TRBV12-3 or TRBV12-4 to TRBJ2-5, with 13 bases that match TRBD2. CDR3 length: 17 residues. V lost 6 bases to trimming and J lost 5 bases; unmatched junction nucleotides: 12. CDR3 region: CASSHKTSGRFVETQYF. The DNA for the CDR3 is TGTGCCAGCAGCCACAAGACTAGCGGGAGGTTTGTGGAGACCCAGTACTTC.

This clonotype was observed many times. This chain links TRBV24-1 with TRBJ2-5, with D possibly matching TRBD1 (5 bases). Germline CDR1 and CDR2: KGHDR and SFDVKD. There are 13 residues in the CDR3. V was pared by 1 base and J by 4 bases, with 6 bases between. CDR3 amino acids: CATSDFDRETQYF. CDR3 nucleotides: TGTGCCACCAGTGATTTTGACAGAGAGACCCAGTACTTC.

In this sample, this clonotype turned up a few times. Since a much larger clone is just one base distant, this may be a read error. The gene calls are TRBV20-1 and TRBJ2-7; the D is unclear. The CDR3 sequence is 14 residues long. CDR1 is DFQATT and CDR2 is SNEGSKA in the germline V gene (reference sequence). CDR3 coding DNA: TGCAGTGCTAGAGACCATGCCCGATCCTCCGAGCAGTACTTC. Its translation: CSARDHARSSEQYF.

Only a few counts were recorded for this clonotype. This sequence joins TRBV5-6 and TRBJ2-7; D call uncertain. Germline CDR1 and CDR2: SGHDT and YYEEEE. This CDR3 spans 13 amino acids. The germline V and J ends were trimmed by 2 bases and 5 bases, with 11 bases remaining between them. The CDR3 loop is CASSFKGLDEQYF. The DNA of the CDR3 is TGTGCCAGCAGCTTCAAAGGCCTAGACGAGCAGTACTTC.

In this sample, this clonotype turned up a few times. The CDR3 DNA reads TGTGCCAGCAGCCAACGGGTCGGAACCTACGAGCAGTACTTC. It specifies CASSQRVGTYEQYF. V usage is TRBV6-5 and J usage is TRBJ2-7; D is undetermined. V lost 6 bases and J 2 bases, leaving 14 bases between the germline ends. The CDR3 has 14 residues. Germline CDR1 is MNHEY and CDR2 is SVGAGI.

The genes are TRBV27 and TRBJ2-7, with D tentatively TRBD1 (5 bases). This CDR3 region has 14 residues. V was trimmed by 4 bases and J by 3 bases, leaving 13 bases between them. Germline values: CDR1 MNHEY, CDR2 SMNVEV (reference sequence). DNA of the CDR3: TGTGCCAGCAGTTCCCGTAGGGGCTACTACGAGCAGTACTTC. This gives the protein CASSSRRGYYEQYF.

This clonotype has a handful of counts. Written as DNA, the CDR3 is TGTGCCAGCAGCCCAGCGGGAGGAACTCCATACAATGAGCAGTTCTTC. Protein sequence: CASSPAGGTPYNEQFF. This chain uses TRBV27 with TRBJ2-1, with 9 bases matching TRBD2. V shed 6 bases, J shed 4 bases, and the junction held 10 bases outside the gene matches. CDR3 length equals 16 residues. CDR1 is MNHEY and CDR2 is SMNVEV in the germline V gene (reference sequence).